This T cell receptor (beta chain) was obtained from a study of blood T cell repertoires in COVID-19. Whole-study context: Collection of acute and convalescent COVID-19 samples took place in the United States, Italy and Spain.

Libraries were prepared by immunoSEQ multiplex PCR; TCRdb keeps only in-frame clonotypes and omits some of them. Of more than 200,000 clones detected, over 80% appear once; the ten largest clones hold 2% to 3%. The sample holds a few counts of this clone. CDR1 and CDR2 from the germline V gene are SGHNT and YENEEA. The CDR3 covers 18 residues. The junction had 11 bases not matched to a gene; V was cut back by 2 bases and J by 2 bases. The sequence was collected from a woman between 70 and 85 years old with active or convalescent COVID-19. The material sequenced was peripheral blood. The rearrangement links TRBV11-3 to TRBJ2-2; 7 bases are a match to TRBD1. The CDR3 spells CASSLYGLGTDNTGELFF. CDR3 DNA sequence: TGTGCCAGCAGCTTATACGGACTCGGGACAGATAACACCGGGGAGCTGTTTTTT.